These 10 T cell receptor beta chains were all obtained from the same sample, sequenced in a study of T-cell reconstitution after alpha-beta-depleted transplantation in children. A TCRbeta library incorporating unique molecular identifiers was prepared. TCRdb processed the PCR reads anew with MiXCR; each CDR3 protein has one entry. The table records 600,000 to 700,000 distinct CDR3 sequences, approximately 14% of them present only once. Material: PBMCs, obtained before TCRalphabeta/CD19-depleted stem cell transplant. These TCRs come from a girl aged 2 to 10 with congenital amegakaryocytic thrombocytopenia, due to receive a stem cell transplant.

The rearrangement joins TRBV20-1 to TRBJ1-1, with D tentatively TRBD1 (6 bases). Trimming removed 1 base from V and 1 base from J, with 13 bases in between. The germline V gene has CDR1 DFQATT and CDR2 SNEGSKA (reference sequence). CDR3 length equals 15 residues. CDR3 in DNA: TGCAGTGCTAGAGCCTTTCAGGGGACGAACACTGAAGCTTTCTTT. It translates to CSARAFQGTNTEAFF.

This clonotype has ten or more counts. This chain links TRBV6-5 with TRBJ2-5; 8 bases fit TRBD2. The CDR3 runs 14 residues. Trimming removed 2 bases from V and 5 bases from J; junction bases left unmatched: 4. Germline CDR1 reads MNHEY; CDR2 reads SVGAGI. The CDR3 reads CASSYVASGETQYF. The CDR3 DNA follows: TGTGCCAGCAGTTACGTCGCTAGCGGGGAGACCCAGTACTTC.

There are a few counts of this clonotype. This sequence joins TRBV20-1 and TRBJ2-1, with D perhaps TRBD2 (6 bases). This CDR3 contains 14 residues. The germline V gene encodes CDR1 DFQATT and CDR2 SNEGSKA (reference sequence). V was clipped by 6 bases and J by 6 bases, with 18 bases between them. CDR3 residues: CSATRGMGVNEQFF. In nucleotides, the CDR3 is TGCAGTGCCACACGGGGGATGGGGGTCAATGAGCAGTTCTTC.

This clonotype occurred many times. The chain uses TRBV7-7 and TRBJ2-3; D is possibly TRBD1 or TRBD2 (6 bases each). Germline values: CDR1 SSHAT, CDR2 FNYEAQ (reference sequence). V lost 5 bases, J lost 9 bases, and 18 bases lay in between. This CDR3 comprises 14 residues. Here the CDR3 reads CASSALGGVDTQYF. Written as DNA, the CDR3 is TGTGCCAGCAGCGCCCTCGGGGGCGTGGACACGCAGTATTTT.

The rearrangement uses TRBV7-2 and TRBJ2-7; D is perhaps TRBD1 (5 bases). Trimming took off 4 bases at V and 4 bases at J, with 23 bases between the two ends. The CDR3 runs to 17 residues. Germline CDR1 SGHTA, CDR2 FQGNSA. The CDR3 nucleotides are TGTGCCAGCAGCTCGTTTCCGCAGGGTTCTCAACTTTACGAGCAGTACTTC. It yields the protein CASSSFPQGSQLYEQYF.

This clonotype was recorded a few times. This chain connects TRBV5-5 to TRBJ1-2; D uncertain. Trimming cost V 7 bases and J 8 bases, with 15 bases left between them. CDR1 and CDR2 from the germline V gene are SGHKS and YYEKEE (reference sequence). This CDR3 is built from 12 residues. The CDR3 DNA reads TGTGCCAGCGTAGGTCTGTCCGGAGGCTACACCTTC. This codes for CASVGLSGGYTF.

This clonotype was seen many times. Since no conserved phenylalanine or tryptophan closes the CDR3, a read error is the likely cause. J is TRBJ2-3 and V is TRBV20-1; D not resolved. Germline CDR1 reads DFQATT; CDR2 reads SNEGSKA (reference sequence). V dropped 3 bases and J dropped 2 bases, with 6 bases sitting between them. This CDR3 contains 12 residues. The CDR3, as DNA: TGCAGTGCTAGTTGGTACACAGATACGCAGTATTAT. This translates into CSASWYTDTQYY.

V is TRBV6-1 and J is TRBJ2-7; TRBD1 might be the D (6 bases). The V end lost 7 bases, the J end lost 4 bases, and 23 bases lay between the germline ends. The CDR3 consists of 16 residues. The germline V gene has CDR1 MNHNS and CDR2 SASEGT. CDR3 DNA: TGTGCCAGCAAACCCTTCCATGGACAGTCGAGTTACGAGCAGTACTTC. Amino acid sequence: CASKPFHGQSSYEQYF.

In this sample, this clonotype turned up a few times. Mismatch with germline at one junction end may stem from a read error. The chain's CDR3 is CSARVRDRGRGVGNTIYF. DNA of the CDR3: TGCAGTGCCAGAGTCCGGGACAGGGGGCGCGGGGTTGGAAACACCATATATTTT. The chain couples TRBV20-1 to TRBJ1-3; 12 bases fit TRBD1. The CDR3 runs to 18 residues. CDR1 DFQATT and CDR2 SNEGSKA come from the germline V gene (reference sequence).

This clonotype was recorded many times. The chain recombines TRBV29-1 with TRBJ1-2; D is undetermined. This CDR3 has 13 amino acids. V shed 2 bases and J shed 4 bases, with 11 bases lying between them. In germline, CDR1 is SQVTM, CDR2 ANQGSEA. As DNA, the CDR3 is TGCAGCGTTGAAACTAGAGGGCCCTATGGCTACACCTTC. Translation gives CSVETRGPYGYTF.